The TCR beta chain under discussion was sequenced for a study of a mutant IDH1 vaccine in newly diagnosed glioma. At the level of the study: Patients were pretreated with radiotherapy, temozolomide, or both, mostly both.

Of note for this clone: Antigen specificity is unknown.

Time point: week 47, end of study. Vaccination comprised doses that each held 300 ug of mutant IDH1 20-mer peptide, plus topical imiquimod. There are 14 residues in the CDR3. Germline-derived CDR1 and CDR2 are SNHLY and FYNNEI. V was cut by 3 bases and J by 2 bases, with 11 bases left in between. Measured with immunoSEQ multiplex PCR; TCRdb has only the in-frame clones, and not every one. The sample carries about 94,000 clones, under 90% recorded once. This clonotype originated in a woman in her forties or fifties with glioma. The chain has TRBV2 and TRBJ2-7, with D possibly being TRBD1 (6 bases). The material was PBMCs, obtained from a glioma patient whose treatment included an IDH1 peptide vaccine. CDR3 amino acids: CASSDRDTAYEQYF. The CDR3 DNA reads TGTGCCAGCAGTGATAGGGACACGGCCTACGAGCAGTACTTC.